These T cell receptor beta chains were read from a single sample in a study of CD8+ T cells in alopecia areata. Produced via immunoSEQ multiplex PCR; TCRdb's table is partial and in-frame only. Here the sample spans some 240,000 clones, about 50% being singletons. The sample consisted of CD4+ T cells sorted from blood, taken at week 4, from a patient treated with tofacitinib. These receptors all come from a human donor with alopecia areata. Each CDR3 is given without its conserved first and last residue. Fields, in order: J gene, D gene, V gene, CDR3 protein. A D gene is named only where the DNA matches it firmly.

>TRBJ1-4|TRBD1|TRBV29-1
SVGPTGGGEKLF
>TRBJ1-2|NA|TRBV19
ASNGGGYGYT
>TRBJ2-1|TRBD2|TRBV30
AWGLSGASYNEQF
>TRBJ1-2|NA|TRBV25-1
ASSEIGDGYT
>TRBJ1-6|NA|TRBV27
ASSSLGGLGSPLH
>TRBJ2-7|TRBD1|TRBV7-9
ASSFRQGSVYEQY
>TRBJ2-7|NA|TRBV7-9
ASSLGVSEQY
>TRBJ2-7|NA|TRBV2
ASREVNYEQY
>TRBJ2-5|NA|TRBV4-3
ASSQDRHRETQY
>TRBJ1-1|TRBD1|TRBV29-1
SVAPGTGAF
>TRBJ2-6|NA|TRBV30
AWRESGANVLT
>TRBJ1-2|NA|TRBV15
ATSREGYGYT
>TRBJ2-6|NA|TRBV29-1
SVGREIGAGANVLT
>TRBJ1-1|NA|TRBV5-6
ASSDGENTEAF
>TRBJ2-1|NA|TRBV9
ASSPRTSNEQF
>TRBJ2-2|NA|TRBV2
ASSDRGNGELF
>TRBJ1-1|NA|TRBV7-3
ASSFSRVSEAF
>TRBJ2-3|NA|TRBV9
ASSVEGRAPDTQY
>TRBJ1-2|TRBD1|TRBV11-2
ASRHPGQGQVVDGYT
>TRBJ2-7|NA|TRBV7-2
ASSQGQPSYEQY
>TRBJ1-2|TRBD1|TRBV11-2
ASSRQGDYGYT
>TRBJ1-1|NA|TRBV6-1
ASSRPLGGTEAF